The present T cell receptor beta chain was sequenced within a study of shared clonotypes between healthy human individuals. The study, taken as a whole, reports: Among the subsets, naive ones generally showed larger estimated richness than memory ones.

Naive CD8 cells comprised CD45RO-negative, CCR7-positively selected cells, excluding terminally differentiated effector memory CD45RA+ cells. As to this clone: As yet, its antigen is unknown.

The V segment lost 6 bases and the J segment 5 bases; nucleotides outside the gene matches: 8. Germline values: CDR1 SNHLY, CDR2 FYNNEI. This CDR3 has 15 amino acids. Measured with immunoSEQ multiplex PCR; TCRdb has only the in-frame clones, and not every one. The table has 760,000 or so clones, 96% seen once; the top ten hold about 0.25%. V is TRBV2 and J is TRBJ2-5; 11 bases fit TRBD2. Input material: naive CD8+ T cells sorted from blood. This receptor was identified in a man younger than 45 in good health. The CDR3 bases are TGTGCCAGCAGGGACCTAGCGGGAGGCCCGGAGACCCAGTACTTC. Its protein is CASRDLAGGPETQYF.